Listed here is a single TCR beta chain. The same CDR3 can be traced to other DNA sequences in this sample. Per the original data handling: Cell counts per sample came from amplifying reference gene primers. Sequencing was performed with immunoSEQ multiplex PCR; in TCRdb, only in-frame clones are kept and a portion is missing. The V and J calls and clone size were taken over from that table, and D and trimming were inferred from the DNA. In the table there are about 180,000 clones, nearly 90% of which are singletons. This entry belongs to a study of blood T cell repertoires in COVID-19. For the study at large: Samples of COVID-19 (acute and convalescent) were obtained from the United States, Italy and Spain. Nucleic acid was either cDNA or gDNA, and it came from T cells, B-cell-depleted T cells, or PBMCs.

What was sequenced was peripheral blood. The clonotype was recovered from a man aged 18 to 35 who had recovered from COVID-19.

Written as DNA, the CDR3 is TGTGCCAGCAGTCGCGGGATTTACGAGCAGTACTTC. Translating gives CASSRGIYEQYF. The chain joins TRBV28 to TRBJ2-7; maybe TRBD2 (6 bases). The ends were cut back, 5 bases at V and 4 bases at J, with 9 bases in the middle. Germline CDR1 MDHEN, CDR2 SYDVKM. CDR3 length: 12 amino acids.